The entry below gives a single T cell receptor beta chain sequence along with its context. This clone was seen a handful of times. There is no known antigen for this receptor. Base quality data are lacking; no much larger clone is found one base away. Using the deep immunoSEQ assay, multiplex PCR amplified TCR CDR3 regions from genomic DNA. Extracted genomic DNA from each cell subset was spread evenly across all wells of several immunoSEQ 96-well plates, with each plate serving as a replicate. Each replicate PCR for unsorted PBMC received 300 to 350 ng genomic DNA, equal to approximately 29,000 T cell genomes. Genomic DNA from unsorted PBMC was sequenced over ten immunoSEQ deep assay plates. Purified libraries were measured with a Qubit 3.0 fluorometer, size-checked on a Bioanalyzer 2100, and measured again with the KAPA Library Quantification kit. A separate single-read 150-cycle Illumina NextSeq 550 flow cell was used to sequence each immunoSEQ 96-well plate. Turning to the authors' computational methods: Because the immunoSEQ output included only junctional sequences and no quality scores, the filtering could not be the same as the filtering used for full-length reads. To assign V/J genes and CDR3, sequences were annotated using PyIR, a Python wrapper for IgBLAST v1.9, with IMGT germline references. Any read was removed if the V/J assignment was weak (E-value above 1e-6), the CDR3 was missing, or the read contained stop codons, out-of-frame junctions, or ambiguous translated residues. V3J clonotypes were defined as sequences sharing an identical inferred V gene, J gene, and CDR3 amino acid sequence. To compute the percentage overlap between repertoires, the number of shared unique clonotypes was divided by the size of the smaller repertoire. Three approaches were used to assess repertoire richness: RTK rarefaction, the Chao1 estimator, and Recon v2.1 estimates of unobserved clonotypes. In its TCRdb copy, this immuneACCESS table keeps in-frame sequences only and misses some clones. Where compared with another copy, unresolved V genes explain less than half of these, and the others have no known cause. The V and J calls and clone size are taken from that table; D and trimming were inferred from the DNA. Counted in this sample were 550,000 to 600,000 clones; 70% to 80% of them appeared once. The ten largest clones take up about 12% of the sample.

This record comes from a study of shared clonotypes between healthy human individuals (dated by TCRdb to the early 2020s). Describing the broader study: A few men and a couple of women, aged 18 to 49 years, made up the cohort. Between about 0.85 and 8.9 billion PBMCs per donor were obtained by leukapheresis. The study deeply sequenced blood TCR repertoires of five healthy adults to estimate repertoire size and the extent of clonotype sharing between individuals. To increase sequencing depth and limit assay-specific biases, different laboratories used diverse techniques to prepare libraries and sequence TCR repertoires. The study at large found these results: Because the study included only a small number of donors, the genetic and exposure-history diversity represented was limited. Sampling was restricted to blood, and TCR repertoires in tissue are likely to differ from TCR repertoires in blood. Pairwise subsampling led to the expectation that sequencing depth would affect the degree of clonotype sharing among donors.

Counted from cysteine to phenylalanine, this CDR3 has 14 amino acids. The DNA shown is the 42-base CDR3, in frame from base 1. The V end loses 1 base and the J end loses 5 bases, and a stretch of 9 bases separates them. CDR1 and CDR2 (SGHRS, YFSETQ) derive from the germline V gene. The donors were healthy, HIV-negative adults who had no recently reported acute infections or vaccinations. Only Caucasian adults living in Nashville, Tennessee, USA were represented among the donors. In the unsorted samples, some 100 million PBMCs were counted, and genomic DNA was extracted using the QIAamp DNA Blood Mini kit. Blood was obtained by leukapheresis, after which PBMCs were separated by Ficoll-Histopaque density gradient centrifugation and cryopreserved in liquid nitrogen vapor phase.

The receptor was isolated from a woman aged 40 to 55 in good health. Some clones in this sample may be carry-over from other donors' samples. The chain employs TRBV5-1 and TRBJ1-4; perhaps TRBD1 is the D gene, with 5 bases matching. Sequencing was carried out using PBMCs. The DNA sequence is TGCGCCAGCAGCTTGTCTCAGGGAAATGAAAAACTGTTTTTT. Its product reads: CASSLSQGNEKLFF.